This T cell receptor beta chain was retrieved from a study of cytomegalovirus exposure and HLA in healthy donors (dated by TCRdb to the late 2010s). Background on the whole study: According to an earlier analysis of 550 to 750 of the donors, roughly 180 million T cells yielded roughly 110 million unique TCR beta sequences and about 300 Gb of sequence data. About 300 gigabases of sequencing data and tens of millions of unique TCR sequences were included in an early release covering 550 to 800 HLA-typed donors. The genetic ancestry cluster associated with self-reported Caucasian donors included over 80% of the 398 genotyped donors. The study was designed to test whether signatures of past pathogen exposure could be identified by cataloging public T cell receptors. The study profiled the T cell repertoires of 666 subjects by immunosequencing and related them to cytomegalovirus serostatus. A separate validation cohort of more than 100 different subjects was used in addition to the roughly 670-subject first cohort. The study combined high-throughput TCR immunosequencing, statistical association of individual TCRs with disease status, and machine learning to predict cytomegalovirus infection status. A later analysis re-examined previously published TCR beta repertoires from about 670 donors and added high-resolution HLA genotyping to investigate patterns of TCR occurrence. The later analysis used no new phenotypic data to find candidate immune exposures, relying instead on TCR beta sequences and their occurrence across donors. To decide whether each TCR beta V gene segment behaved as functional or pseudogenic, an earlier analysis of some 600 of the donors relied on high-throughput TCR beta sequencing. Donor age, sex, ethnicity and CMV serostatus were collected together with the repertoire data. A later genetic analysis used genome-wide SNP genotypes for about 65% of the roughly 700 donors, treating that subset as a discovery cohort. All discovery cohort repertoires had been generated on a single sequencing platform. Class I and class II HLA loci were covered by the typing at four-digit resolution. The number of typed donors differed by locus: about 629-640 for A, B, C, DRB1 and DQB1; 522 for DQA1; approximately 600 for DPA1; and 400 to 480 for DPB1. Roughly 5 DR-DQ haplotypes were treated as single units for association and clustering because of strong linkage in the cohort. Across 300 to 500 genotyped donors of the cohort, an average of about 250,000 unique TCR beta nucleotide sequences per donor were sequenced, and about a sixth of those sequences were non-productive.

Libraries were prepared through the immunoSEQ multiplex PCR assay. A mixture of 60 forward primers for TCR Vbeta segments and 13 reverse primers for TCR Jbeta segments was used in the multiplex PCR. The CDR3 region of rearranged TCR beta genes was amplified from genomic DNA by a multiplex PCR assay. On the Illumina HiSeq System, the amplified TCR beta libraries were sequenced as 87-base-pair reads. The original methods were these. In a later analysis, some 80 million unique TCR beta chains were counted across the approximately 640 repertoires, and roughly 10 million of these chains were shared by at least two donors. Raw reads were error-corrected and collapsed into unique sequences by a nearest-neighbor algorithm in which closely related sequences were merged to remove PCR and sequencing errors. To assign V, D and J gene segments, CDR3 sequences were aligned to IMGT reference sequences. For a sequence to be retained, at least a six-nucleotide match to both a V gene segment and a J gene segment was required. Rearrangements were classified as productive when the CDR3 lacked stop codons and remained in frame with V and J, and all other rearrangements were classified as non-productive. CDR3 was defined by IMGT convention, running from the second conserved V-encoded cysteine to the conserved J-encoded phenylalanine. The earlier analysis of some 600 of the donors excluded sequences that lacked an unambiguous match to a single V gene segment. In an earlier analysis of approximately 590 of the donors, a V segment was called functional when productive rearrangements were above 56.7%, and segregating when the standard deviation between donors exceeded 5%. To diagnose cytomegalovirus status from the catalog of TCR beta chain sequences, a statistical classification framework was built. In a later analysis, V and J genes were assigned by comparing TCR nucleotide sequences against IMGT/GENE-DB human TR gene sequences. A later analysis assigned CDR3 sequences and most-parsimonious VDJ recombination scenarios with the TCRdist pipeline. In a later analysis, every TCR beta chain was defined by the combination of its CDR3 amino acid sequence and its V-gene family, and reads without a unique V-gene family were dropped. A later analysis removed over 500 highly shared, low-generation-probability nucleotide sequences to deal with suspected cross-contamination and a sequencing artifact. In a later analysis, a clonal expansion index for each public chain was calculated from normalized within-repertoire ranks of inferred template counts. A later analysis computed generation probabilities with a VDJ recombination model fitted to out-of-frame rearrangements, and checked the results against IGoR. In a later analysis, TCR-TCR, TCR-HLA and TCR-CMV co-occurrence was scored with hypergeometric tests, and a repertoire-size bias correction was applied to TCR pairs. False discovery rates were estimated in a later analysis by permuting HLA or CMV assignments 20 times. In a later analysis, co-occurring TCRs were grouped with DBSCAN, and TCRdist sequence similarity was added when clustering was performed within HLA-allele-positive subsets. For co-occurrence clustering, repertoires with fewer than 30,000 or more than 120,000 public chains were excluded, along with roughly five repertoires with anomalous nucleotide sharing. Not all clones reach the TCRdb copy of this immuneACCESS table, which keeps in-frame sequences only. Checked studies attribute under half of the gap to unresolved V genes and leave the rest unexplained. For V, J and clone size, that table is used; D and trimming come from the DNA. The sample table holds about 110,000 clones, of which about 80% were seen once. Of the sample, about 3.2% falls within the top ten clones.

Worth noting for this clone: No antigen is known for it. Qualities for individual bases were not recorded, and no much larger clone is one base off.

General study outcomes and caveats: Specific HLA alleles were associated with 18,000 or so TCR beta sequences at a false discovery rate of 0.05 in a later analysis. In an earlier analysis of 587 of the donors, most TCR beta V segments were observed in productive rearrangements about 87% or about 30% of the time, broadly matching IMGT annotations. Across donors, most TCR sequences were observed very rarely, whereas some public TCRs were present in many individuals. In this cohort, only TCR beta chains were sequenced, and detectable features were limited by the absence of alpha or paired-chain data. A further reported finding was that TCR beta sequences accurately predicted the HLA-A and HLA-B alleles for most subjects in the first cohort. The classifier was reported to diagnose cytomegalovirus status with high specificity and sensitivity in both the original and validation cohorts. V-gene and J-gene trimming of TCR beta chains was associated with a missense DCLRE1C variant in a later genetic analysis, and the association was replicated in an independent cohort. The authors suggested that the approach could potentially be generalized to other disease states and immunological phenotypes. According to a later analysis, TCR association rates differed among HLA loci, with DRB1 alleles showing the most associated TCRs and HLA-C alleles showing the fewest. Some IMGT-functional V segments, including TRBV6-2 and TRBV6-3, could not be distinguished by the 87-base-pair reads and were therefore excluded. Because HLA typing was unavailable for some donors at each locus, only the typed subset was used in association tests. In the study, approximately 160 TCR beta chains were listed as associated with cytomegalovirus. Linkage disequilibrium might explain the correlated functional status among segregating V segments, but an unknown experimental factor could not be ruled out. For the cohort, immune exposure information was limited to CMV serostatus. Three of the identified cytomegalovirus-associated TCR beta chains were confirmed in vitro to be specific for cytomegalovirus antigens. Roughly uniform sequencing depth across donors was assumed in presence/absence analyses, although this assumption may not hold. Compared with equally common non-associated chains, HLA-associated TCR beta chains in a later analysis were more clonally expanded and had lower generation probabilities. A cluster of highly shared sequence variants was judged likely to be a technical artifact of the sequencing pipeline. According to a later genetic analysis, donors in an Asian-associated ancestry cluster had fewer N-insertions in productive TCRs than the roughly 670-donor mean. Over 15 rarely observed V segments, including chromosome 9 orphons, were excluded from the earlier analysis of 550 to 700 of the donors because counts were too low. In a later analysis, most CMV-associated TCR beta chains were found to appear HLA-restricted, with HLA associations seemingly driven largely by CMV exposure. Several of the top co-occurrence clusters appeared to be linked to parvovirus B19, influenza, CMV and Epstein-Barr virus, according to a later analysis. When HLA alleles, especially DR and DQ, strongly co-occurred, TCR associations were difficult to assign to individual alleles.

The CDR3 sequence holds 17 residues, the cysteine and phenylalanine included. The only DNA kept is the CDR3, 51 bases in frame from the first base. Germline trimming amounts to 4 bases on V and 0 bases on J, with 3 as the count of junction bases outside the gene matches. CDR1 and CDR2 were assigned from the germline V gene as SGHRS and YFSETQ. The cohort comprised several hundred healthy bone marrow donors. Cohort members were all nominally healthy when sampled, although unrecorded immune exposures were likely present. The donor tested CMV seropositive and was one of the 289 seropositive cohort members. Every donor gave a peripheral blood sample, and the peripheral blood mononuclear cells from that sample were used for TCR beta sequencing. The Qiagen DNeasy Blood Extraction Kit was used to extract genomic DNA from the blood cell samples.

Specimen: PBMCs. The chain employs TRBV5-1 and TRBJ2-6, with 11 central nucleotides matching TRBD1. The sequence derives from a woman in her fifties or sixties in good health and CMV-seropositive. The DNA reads TGCGCCAGCAGCCTGGGGACAGGGGGCTCTGGGGCCAACGTCCTGACTTTC. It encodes CASSLGTGGSGANVLTF.